These 32 T cell receptor beta chains originate from one sample sequenced in a study of blood T cell repertoires in COVID-19 (dated by TCRdb to between 2020 and 2021). The library was obtained by the immunoSEQ multiplex PCR assay. TCRdb's version of the immuneACCESS table is confined to in-frame rearrangements and falls short of the full clone set. An unresolved V gene accounts for under half of the shortfall where checked; the remainder is of unknown origin. The sample data list about 320,000 clones, and 83% of these were observed just once. The ten largest clonotypes hold around 1.2% of the sample. The specimen sequenced was peripheral blood. The receptors derive from a woman aged 45-65 years with acute or convalescent COVID-19.

This chain links TRBV27 with TRBJ2-2; D gene unclear. Trimming left V 6 bases short and J 2 bases short, with 10 bases between. The CDR3 contains 14 residues. In germline, CDR1 is MNHEY, CDR2 SMNVEV (reference sequence). In nucleotides, the CDR3 is TGTGCCAGCAGCCACAGACAAAACACCGGGGAGCTGTTTTTT. Amino acids: CASSHRQNTGELFF.

The chain joins TRBV30 to TRBJ1-4; perhaps TRBD1 as D (5 bases). Trimming removed 2 bases at V and 0 bases at J, with 10 bases between. The CDR3 contains 15 residues. CDR1 GTSNPN and CDR2 SVGIG come from the germline V gene (reference sequence). DNA for the CDR3: TGTGCCTGGAGTTTTCCGGGGGCAACTAATGAAAAACTGTTTTTT. It yields the protein CAWSFPGATNEKLFF. Combining the CDR3 with reference TRBV30 and TRBJ1-4 gives the whole variable domain SQTIHQWPATLVQPVGSPLSLECTVEGTSNPNLYWYRQAAGRGLQLLFYSVGIGQISSEVPQNLSASRPQDRQFILSSKKLLLSDSGFYLCAWSFPGATNEKLFFGSGTQLSVL.

The rearrangement joins TRBV7-8 to TRBJ1-1; D gene unclear. CDR1 is SGHVS and CDR2 is FQNEAQ in the germline V gene. This CDR3 is built from 14 residues. V shed 2 bases and J shed 4 bases, with 11 bases lying between them. This CDR3 reads CASSLSTGGTEAFF. CDR3 sequence (DNA): TGTGCCAGCAGCTTATCAACGGGTGGCACTGAAGCTTTCTTT.

A single count supports this clone. The chain recombines TRBV7-3 with TRBJ2-1; 9 positions agree with TRBD2. CDR3 length: 15 residues. The junction had 3 bases not matched to a gene; V was cut back by 4 bases and J by 2 bases. In germline, CDR1 is SGHTA, CDR2 FQGTGA. The chain's CDR3 is CASSSLAGTYNEQFF. CDR3 in DNA: TGTGCCAGCAGCTCCCTAGCGGGGACCTACAATGAGCAGTTCTTC.

The J gene is TRBJ2-3, the V gene TRBV12-3 or TRBV12-4, with TRBD2 matching 9 bases. Losses at the gene ends were 3 bases for V and 10 bases for J; bases not matched to a gene: 5. The CDR3 covers 13 residues. This CDR3 is CASSFEASGAQYF. Written as DNA, the CDR3 is TGTGCCAGCAGTTTCGAGGCTAGCGGGGCGCAGTATTTT.

The chain combines TRBV4-2 with TRBJ1-1, with D uncertain. Deletions cut 4 bases from V and 3 bases from J, with 6 bases between. The CDR3 spans 12 residues. The germline V gene encodes CDR1 LGHNA and CDR2 YNFKEQ. DNA for the CDR3: TGTGCCAGCAGCCCGGGATACACTGAAGCTTTCTTT. It translates to CASSPGYTEAFF.

The rearrangement joins TRBV19 to TRBJ1-2, with 7 bases fitting TRBD1. Germline V lookup: CDR1 LNHDA, CDR2 SQIVND (reference sequence). This CDR3 has 14 residues. The junction had 4 bases not matched to a gene; V was cut back by 6 bases and J by 0 bases. CDR3 nucleotide sequence: TGTGCCAGTAGCCACAGGGGAGCTAACTATGGCTACACCTTC. It codes for CASSHRGANYGYTF.

The V and J genes are TRBV27 and TRBJ1-6; 10 nucleotides agree with TRBD1. This CDR3 spans 14 amino acids. The germline gives CDR1 MNHEY, CDR2 SMNVEV (reference sequence). Trimming took 5 bases from V and 17 from J; bases not matched to a gene: 12. CDR3 protein: CASSTRDRGFVIHF. CDR3 DNA sequence: TGTGCCAGCAGTACCCGGGACAGGGGTTTTGTAATCCACTTT.

The V and J genes are TRBV28 and TRBJ1-4, with TRBD1 matching 7 bases. Germline trimming cut 7 bases from V and 6 bases from J; bases unmatched to any gene: 5. This CDR3 has 13 amino acids. Germline V CDR1 and CDR2: MDHEN, SYDVKM. CDR3 nucleotides: TGTGCCAGCATCGGCCAGGGGGATGAAAAACTGTTTTTT. It yields the protein CASIGQGDEKLFF.

The V and J genes are TRBV9 and TRBJ2-1, with 7 bases lining up with TRBD2. CDR1 and CDR2 (germline): SGDLS, YYNGEE. The CDR3 has 15 residues. The trim removed 4 bases at V and 0 bases at J, leaving 4 bases unmatched. The CDR3 bases are TGTGCCAGCAGCCCTAGCGGTAGCTCCTACAATGAGCAGTTCTTC. The encoded protein is CASSPSGSSYNEQFF.

The chain recombines TRBV18 with TRBJ1-1; TRBD1 aligns across 7 bases. The V segment lost 6 bases and the J segment 3 bases; nucleotides outside the gene matches: 7. Germline V CDR1 and CDR2: KGHSH, LQKENI. The CDR3 runs 14 residues. The CDR3 DNA reads TGTGCCAGCTCGCCTGGGACAGACTACACTGAAGCTTTCTTT. Translation gives CASSPGTDYTEAFF.

This clone was counted a few times. The chain recombines TRBV24-1 with TRBJ1-2; 7 nucleotides match TRBD1. Germline V gene sequence: CDR1 KGHDR, CDR2 SFDVKD. After removal of 5 bases from V and 4 bases from J, the junction contained 0 bases not matched to a gene. This CDR3 is built from 12 residues. The DNA of the CDR3 is TGTGCCACCAGTGGGGACAGCTATGGCTACACCTTC. Protein product: CATSGDSYGYTF.

This clone was recorded once. The rearrangement joins TRBV14 to TRBJ1-3; perhaps TRBD1 as D (6 bases). From germline, CDR1 is SGHDN and CDR2 FVKESK. Trimming shortened V by 3 bases and J by 3 bases, and 12 bases separated the two germline ends. The CDR3 sequence is 15 residues long. The CDR3 DNA follows: TGTGCCAGCAGCCAGCTACAGGGACGTGGAAACACCATATATTTT. Protein product: CASSQLQGRGNTIYF. Looking up the rest from reference TRBV14 and TRBJ1-3 gives the full variable domain: EAGVTQFPSHSVIEKGQTVTLRCDPISGHDNLYWYRRVMGKEIKFLLHFVKESKQDESGMPNNRFLAERTGGTYSTLKVQPAELEDSGVYFCASSQLQGRGNTIYFGEGSWLTVV.

This chain joins TRBV5-6 and TRBJ1-2; 9 bases are shared with TRBD1. The germline V gene has CDR1 SGHDT and CDR2 YYEEEE. This CDR3 region has 13 residues. V gave up 0 bases and J gave up 8 bases; unmatched junction bases: 2. The CDR3 reads CASSLGDRAGYTF. The CDR3 DNA reads as TGTGCCAGCAGCTTGGGGGACAGGGCAGGCTACACCTTC.

The rearrangement uses TRBV28 and TRBJ2-3; tentatively, D is TRBD1 (5 bases). Germline loops: CDR1 MDHEN, CDR2 SYDVKM. Trimming left V 3 bases short and J 3 bases short, with 10 bases between. The CDR3 sequence is 14 residues long. The CDR3 sequence is CASSFVAGTDTQYF. As DNA, the CDR3 is TGTGCCAGCAGTTTCGTAGCAGGGACAGATACGCAGTATTTT.

This chain links TRBV15 with TRBJ1-2, with 7 bases that match TRBD1. Germline CDR1 reads LNHNV; CDR2 reads YYDKDF (reference sequence). This CDR3 has 16 amino acids. V shed 5 bases and J 7 bases; nucleotides not matched to a gene: 16. The CDR3: CATSSRPPMDRFGYTF. The CDR3 region has the DNA TGTGCCACCAGCTCTCGACCCCCGATGGACAGGTTTGGCTACACCTTC.

This clone was found once. The chain joins TRBV7-8 to TRBJ2-1; 9 nucleotides align to TRBD2. Germline lookup yields CDR1 SGHVS and CDR2 FQNEAQ. This CDR3 has 16 residues. V shed 1 base and J 4 bases; nucleotides not matched to a gene: 5. The CDR3, as DNA: TGTGCCAGCAGCTTAGTGGCTAGCGGGATATACAATGAGCAGTTCTTC. As protein: CASSLVASGIYNEQFF.

CDR3 in DNA: TGTGCCAGCAGCGCCGCGGGGGCAGGAGAGACCCAGTACTTC. This gives the protein CASSAAGAGETQYF. This chain links TRBV7-2 with TRBJ2-5; the D gene is possibly TRBD2 (7 bases). This CDR3 is 14 amino acids long. Trimming removed 5 bases from V and 4 bases from J, with 14 bases in between. Germline lookup yields CDR1 SGHTA and CDR2 FQGNSA.

The chain has TRBV29-1 and TRBJ2-1; tentative D call: TRBD2 (5 bases). The CDR3 is made up of 14 amino acids. Germline loops: CDR1 SQVTM, CDR2 ANQGSEA. V was pared by 3 bases and J by 1 base, with 10 bases between. This CDR3 is CSVEKGGSYNEQFF. The DNA of the CDR3 is TGCAGCGTTGAGAAAGGAGGTTCCTACAATGAGCAGTTCTTC.

The CDR3 bases are TGTGCCAGCAGTCCCCCCCGGACAGGGGTCTCCTATAATTCACCCCTCCACTTT. This sequence encodes CASSPPRTGVSYNSPLHF. This chain joins TRBV6-6 and TRBJ1-6; 9 bases align to TRBD1. The CDR3 has 18 residues. Germline V gives CDR1 MNHNY, CDR2 SVGAGI (reference sequence). V gave up 5 bases and J gave up 0 bases; unmatched junction bases: 8.

The chain combines TRBV19 with TRBJ1-1; D ambiguous. Germline V lookup: CDR1 LNHDA, CDR2 SQIVND (reference sequence). Deletions cut 6 bases from V and 4 bases from J, with 9 bases between. The CDR3 totals 12 residues. The CDR3 region has the DNA TGTGCCAGTAGCAAATTCAGCACTGAAGCTTTCTTT. This encodes CASSKFSTEAFF.

The rearrangement joins TRBV27 to TRBJ2-3, with 15 nucleotides matching TRBD2. The CDR3 length is 17 residues. Germline CDR1 and CDR2: MNHEY and SMNVEV (reference sequence). V shed 4 bases, J shed 3 bases, and the junction held 5 bases outside the gene matches. The CDR3 sequence: CASSSGTSGRSTDTQYF. DNA for the CDR3: TGTGCCAGCAGTTCGGGGACTAGCGGGAGGAGTACAGATACGCAGTATTTT.

This rearrangement joins TRBV19 to TRBJ1-2; TRBD1 agrees at 11 bases. In germline, CDR1 is LNHDA, CDR2 SQIVND (reference sequence). The CDR3 totals 20 residues. V lost 2 bases and J lost 5; bases outside the gene matches: 19. The CDR3 nucleotides read TGTGCCAGTAGTATATTTGTGTTCGTTCCAGGACAGGGGGCACAATATGGCTACACCTTC. It translates to CASSIFVFVPGQGAQYGYTF.

This rearrangement joins TRBV7-8 to TRBJ2-7; 8 bases fit TRBD2. This CDR3 spans 15 amino acids. The germline CDR1 and CDR2 sequences are SGHVS and FQNEAQ. The V gene end was trimmed by 1 base and the J gene end by 2 bases; junction bases not matched to a gene: 4. The CDR3 region has the DNA TGTGCCAGCAGCTTAGTAGCGGGAAGTACCTACGAGCAGTACTTC. It translates to CASSLVAGSTYEQYF.

V usage is TRBV27 and J usage is TRBJ2-1; 7 positions match TRBD2. The CDR3 totals 15 residues. The V and J ends lost 1 base and 2 bases, in that order; junction bases with no gene match: 2. Germline-derived CDR1 and CDR2 are MNHEY and SMNVEV (reference sequence). The CDR3 sequence: CASSLWGRAYNEQFF. The CDR3 region has the DNA TGTGCCAGCAGTTTATGGGGGAGGGCCTACAATGAGCAGTTCTTC.

The gene calls are TRBV10-3 and TRBJ1-2; TRBD1 agrees at 8 bases. V lost 6 bases to trimming and J lost 8 bases; unmatched junction nucleotides: 8. Germline V gene lookup returns CDR1 ENHRY and CDR2 SYGVKD. The CDR3 has 13 residues. The CDR3 DNA reads as TGTGCCATCAGCGACCGGGACAGGCTCGGCTACACCTTC. Its translation is CAISDRDRLGYTF.

This sequence joins TRBV5-1 and TRBJ2-3, with TRBD2 as a possible D gene (5 bases). The CDR3 sequence is 13 residues long. Germline loops: CDR1 SGHRS, CDR2 YFSETQ. Between the trimmed V and J ends, which lost 4 bases and 5 bases, there was a span of 11 bases. The CDR3 DNA reads TGCGCCAGCAGCATGGACGGGGTAGATACGCAGTATTTT. Residues: CASSMDGVDTQYF.

This rearrangement joins TRBV6-1 to TRBJ1-2; 9 nucleotides line up with TRBD1. Germline assignment: CDR1 MNHNS and CDR2 SASEGT. The CDR3 covers 16 residues. V shed 3 bases and J 5 bases; nucleotides not matched to a gene: 10. CDR3 protein: CASSERSTGGRYGYTF. CDR3 in DNA: TGTGCCAGCAGTGAGCGATCGACAGGGGGACGTTATGGCTACACCTTC.

The count of this clone is one. This sequence joins TRBV7-6 and TRBJ2-4; D unresolved. The V end lost 5 bases, the J end lost 0 bases, and 20 bases lay between the germline ends. This CDR3 is 18 amino acids long. Germline values: CDR1 SGHVS, CDR2 FNYEAQ. In nucleotides, the CDR3 is TGTGCCAGCAGCCCCCTAGAGTCGGCAACCGAAGCCAAAAACATTCAGTACTTC. Residues: CASSPLESATEAKNIQYF.

This clone was seen once. V is TRBV7-2 and J is TRBJ1-4; D perhaps matches TRBD1 (6 bases). Germline V gene lookup returns CDR1 SGHTA and CDR2 FQGNSA. Trimming shortened V by 5 bases and J by 0 bases, and 13 bases separated the two germline ends. This CDR3 is 16 amino acids long. In DNA, the CDR3 is TGTGCCAGCAGCGTCCGACAGGTAGCAACTAATGAAAAACTGTTTTTT. Amino acid sequence: CASSVRQVATNEKLFF.

The chain recombines TRBV27 with TRBJ2-1, with TRBD2 matching over 7 bases. CDR1 MNHEY and CDR2 SMNVEV come from the germline V gene (reference sequence). The CDR3 has 17 residues. V trimming: 6 bases; J trimming: 0 bases; junction bases outside the gene matches: 11. The CDR3 nucleotides read TGTGCCAGCAGATCTCTAGTTGGGGGGGACTCCTACAATGAGCAGTTCTTC. Its protein product is CASRSLVGGDSYNEQFF.

The chain has TRBV5-1 and TRBJ1-2; tentative D call: TRBD1 (5 bases). The CDR3 has 12 amino acids. The V gene lost 2 bases and the J gene lost 6 bases, with 8 bases spanning the gap. The germline CDR1 and CDR2 sequences are SGHRS and YFSETQ. The CDR3: CASSFGGNGYTF. The CDR3 bases are TGCGCCAGCAGCTTCGGGGGGAATGGCTACACCTTC.